The T cell receptor (beta chain) described here comes from a study of beta chain features in type 1 diabetes. Study information: Healthy donors resembled patients in age, gender and cell yields. Across all samples, some 98 million sorted cells were examined.

The trim removed 0 bases at V and 4 bases at J, leaving 11 bases unmatched. CDR3 length equals 18 residues. Germline CDR1 is SGDLS and CDR2 is YYNGEE. This clone was found a few times. The sequenced template was cDNA made from the entire isolated RNA. This table comes from immunoSEQ multiplex PCR, and its TCRdb copy is limited to in-frame clones, with some not included. The table includes fewer than 350,000 clones, about 20% detected once. The sample consisted of naive CD4+ T cells from blood. The receptor was isolated from a woman in her late teens or twenties in good health. The chain couples TRBV9 to TRBJ2-3, with TRBD2 matching over 10 bases. In DNA form, the CDR3 reads TGTGCCAGCAGCGTAGCGTCCGGGACTAGCGCACCGCCAGATACGCAGTATTTT. Translating gives CASSVASGTSAPPDTQYF. The full variable domain, in which reference TRBV9 and TRBJ2-3 provide the parts outside the CDR3, is DSGVTQTPKHLITATGQRVTLRCSPRSGDLSVYWYQQSLDQGLQFLIQYYNGEERAKGNILERFSAQQFPDLHSELNLSSLELGDSALYFCASSVASGTSAPPDTQYFGPGTRLTVL.